The rows below give T cell receptor beta chains drawn from one sample of a study of cytomegalovirus exposure and HLA in healthy donors. Libraries were prepared by immunoSEQ multiplex PCR; TCRdb keeps only in-frame clonotypes and omits some of them. The repertoire holds approximately 160,000 clones, with 70% as singletons. Material for sequencing was PBMCs. These receptors were obtained from a young man in good health and CMV-seropositive. The CDR3 runs from the conserved cysteine through the conserved F or W. The order of the fields is D gene, V gene, clone size, J gene, CDR3 DNA, CDR3 protein. A D gene is named only where the DNA matches it firmly. Clone size is not always given. Where it is, it says once, few, many or a class for expanded clones.

NA	TRBV6-5	NA	TRBJ1-1	TGTGCCAGCAGTTATAACGTTGAGTTGAACACTGAAGCTTTCTTT	CASSYNVELNTEAFF
NA	TRBV5-4	few	TRBJ1-3	TGTGCCAGCAGCGTTGATCAGGGGATATCTGGAAACACCATATATTTT	CASSVDQGISGNTIYF
NA	TRBV5-4	NA	TRBJ2-6	TGTGCCAGCAGCTCGGGGGTGGACCCCTCTGGGGCCAACGTCCTGACTTTC	CASSSGVDPSGANVLTF
NA	TRBV7-2	NA	TRBJ2-3	TGTGCCAGCAGCCCCCAGTCTTCAGATACGCAGTATTTT	CASSPQSSDTQYF
TRBD2	TRBV29-1	NA	TRBJ2-1	TGCAGCGTTGACACGCGGGAGGGGCTCCCCAATGAGCAGTTCTTC	CSVDTREGLPNEQFF
NA	TRBV2	few	TRBJ1-5	TGTGCCAGCAGTAACGGACTCAGGTTGGGTCAGCCCCAGCATTTT	CASSNGLRLGQPQHF
TRBD1	TRBV28	NA	TRBJ1-2	TGTGCCAGCAGTGAGGGACAGGGGGGGTATGGCTACACCTTC	CASSEGQGGYGYTF
NA	TRBV2	few	TRBJ2-1	TGTGCCAGCAGTGAAACCAGAGCGGTTTCCTACAATGAGCAGTTCTTC	CASSETRAVSYNEQFF
TRBD2	TRBV9	NA	TRBJ2-1	TGTGCCAGCAGCTTTCGGACTAGCGGGTTTGGTGAGCAGTTCTTC	CASSFRTSGFGEQFF
NA	TRBV5-1	once	TRBJ2-2	TGCGCCAGCAGCTTGGGGAAGGGGATCTCCGGGGAGCTGTTTTTT	CASSLGKGISGELFF
NA	TRBV12-1	NA	TRBJ1-5	TGTGCCAGCAGCTTTGGTCGTCAGCCCCAGCATTTT	CASSFGRQPQHF
TRBD1	TRBV28	NA	TRBJ1-5	TGTGCCAGCAGTTTCGGAGGGACAGGGTGGAATCAGCCCCAGCATTTT	CASSFGGTGWNQPQHF
NA	TRBV4-1	NA	TRBJ2-5	TGCGCCAGCAGCCCTACACTAGGGGAGACCCAGTACTTC	CASSPTLGETQYF
NA	TRBV9	NA	TRBJ1-2	TGTGCCAGCCTCCCCGGGGGACCGAGAAACTATGGCTACACCTTC	CASLPGGPRNYGYTF
TRBD2	TRBV5-1	few	TRBJ2-5	TGCGCCAGCAGCACGGGGACTAGCGGGAGGTCGGCAGAGACCCAGTACTTC	CASSTGTSGRSAETQYF
TRBD1	TRBV2	few	TRBJ2-3	TGTGCCAGCAGTGAAGCGGGACAGGTGACAGATACGCAGTATTTT	CASSEAGQVTDTQYF
TRBD1	TRBV9	few	TRBJ1-2	TGTGCCAGCAGCGTAGGGACGGACAGGGCGTTTGGCTACACCTTC	CASSVGTDRAFGYTF
TRBD1	TRBV18	NA	TRBJ1-2	TGTGCCAGCTCACCATGGGAGCCGGGACAGGACCTCATTAACTATGGCTACACCTTC	CASSPWEPGQDLINYGYTF
TRBD1	TRBV11-1	NA	TRBJ1-2	TGTGCCAGCAGCCCCAGACAGGGGAGCGGCTACACCTTC	CASSPRQGSGYTF
NA	TRBV1	NA	TRBJ1-5	TGCACCAGCAGCCAAGACCTGCCCCCCACAAGTAGCAATCAGCCCCAGCATTTT	CTSSQDLPPTSSNQPQHF
NA	TRBV5-6	NA	TRBJ1-5	TGTGCCAGCAGCTTGGCCCGGCAGGGCGGCAATCAGCCCCAGCATTTT	CASSLARQGGNQPQHF
TRBD1	TRBV4-1	NA	TRBJ1-1	TGCGCCAGCAGCTACCTCGGAGGGGGCGAGGCTGAAGCTTTCTTT	CASSYLGGGEAEAFF
TRBD1	TRBV6-1	NA	TRBJ2-6	TGTGCCAGCAGTGAGGATTACAGGGGAACAGGGGCCAACGTCCTGACTTTC	CASSEDYRGTGANVLTF
TRBD1	TRBV6-1	NA	TRBJ1-2	TGTGCCAGCAGTGAAGTAGGGACAGGGGGCCCGGGCTATGGCTACACCTTC	CASSEVGTGGPGYGYTF
TRBD2	TRBV5-4	NA	TRBJ2-3	TGTGCCAGCAGCAGAAGCGGGGGGACAGATACGCAGTATTTT	CASSRSGGTDTQYF
TRBD2	TRBV19	once	TRBJ2-1	TGTGCCAGTACCCCGGGACTAGCATTAAATGAGCAGTTCTTC	CASTPGLALNEQFF
NA	TRBV29-1	NA	TRBJ1-1	TGCAGCGTTGAAGATGGGGGGGCGAACACTGAAGCTTTCTTT	CSVEDGGANTEAFF
TRBD1	TRBV7-2	NA	TRBJ1-4	TGTGCCAGCAGCGAGGACAGGGGCAATGAAAAACTGTTTTTT	CASSEDRGNEKLFF
TRBD2	TRBV30	NA	TRBJ2-5	TGTGCCTGGAGTAAGGGACTAGCGAAACAAGAGACCCAGTACTTC	CAWSKGLAKQETQYF
NA	TRBV5-1	NA	TRBJ2-5	TGCGCCAGCAGCTTGGTGGCAGAAGAGACCCAGTACTTC	CASSLVAEETQYF
NA	TRBV19	NA	TRBJ1-5	TGTGCCAGTAGTATTGGGCAGGCCATCAATCAGCCCCAGCATTTT	CASSIGQAINQPQHF
TRBD1	TRBV29-1	few	TRBJ2-3	TGCAGCGCAGAACAGGGGCGCCGATCAGATACGCAGTATTTT	CSAEQGRRSDTQYF
TRBD1	TRBV19	NA	TRBJ2-5	TGTGCCAGTAGTCCCCAGGGGGCCGGGGAGACCCAGTACTTC	CASSPQGAGETQYF
TRBD1	TRBV10-3	NA	TRBJ2-6	TGTGCCATCAGTTCCCGGGACAGGTCATCCTCTGGGGCCAACGTCCTGACTTTC	CAISSRDRSSSGANVLTF
TRBD1	TRBV28	NA	TRBJ2-5	TGTGCCAGCAGCCTCTCCACAGGGGGTGGTGTGGAGACCCAGTACTTC	CASSLSTGGGVETQYF
NA	TRBV7-8	few	TRBJ1-1	TGTGCCAGCAGACTTGGACAGCACACTGAAGCTTTCTTT	CASRLGQHTEAFF
NA	TRBV18	NA	TRBJ2-1	TGTGCCAGCTCACTCGGGACTCGGAATGAGCAGTTCTTC	CASSLGTRNEQFF
NA	TRBV7-8	once	TRBJ1-3	TGTGCCAGCAGCTTAGCGAGTGGGGCAGGGGCTGGAAACACCATATATTTT	CASSLASGAGAGNTIYF
TRBD1	TRBV27	NA	TRBJ1-5	TGTGCCAGCAGTTCATCAGCCTGGGACAGGGGTACTCAGCCCCAGCATTTT	CASSSSAWDRGTQPQHF
TRBD1	TRBV6-5	few	TRBJ1-2	TGTGCCAGCAGTTTGGGACAGGGTAACTATGGCTACACCTTC	CASSLGQGNYGYTF
NA	TRBV28	NA	TRBJ1-1	TGTGCCAGTCGGTGGGCCAGCATGAACACTGAAGCTTTCTTT	CASRWASMNTEAFF
TRBD1	TRBV30	NA	TRBJ2-6	TGTGCCTGGAGTCGGGGACAGGGGCTATTTTCTGGGGCCAACGTCCTGACTTTC	CAWSRGQGLFSGANVLTF
TRBD2	TRBV9	NA	TRBJ2-3	TGTGCCAGCAGCGTAGAGGGGACTAGCGGGGGGGCCGTCACAGATACGCAGTATTTT	CASSVEGTSGGAVTDTQYF
TRBD1	TRBV7-2	NA	TRBJ2-3	TGTGCCAGCAGCTACCCCCGGACAGGGAGCACAGATACGCAGTATTTT	CASSYPRTGSTDTQYF
NA	TRBV6-1	few	TRBJ1-3	TGTGCCAGCAGTGAAAATCCAGTTCCTGGAAACACCATATATTTT	CASSENPVPGNTIYF
NA	TRBV9	NA	TRBJ2-3	TGTGCCAGCAGCCCGACGGGGTCCAGCACAGATACGCAGTATTTT	CASSPTGSSTDTQYF
NA	TRBV5-1	few	TRBJ2-1	TGCGCCAGCAGCTTAGAAGGGGTCACAGTAAATGAGCAGTTCTTC	CASSLEGVTVNEQFF
NA	TRBV7-2	NA	TRBJ2-1	TGTGCCAGCAGCGTAGGGACTGACAATGAGCAGTTCTTC	CASSVGTDNEQFF
TRBD2	TRBV5-1	NA	TRBJ2-1	TGCGCCAGCAGCGAGCTTTCGGCGGGAGGGCCCCATGAGCAGTTCTTC	CASSELSAGGPHEQFF
NA	TRBV7-2	NA	TRBJ1-3	TGCGCCAGCAGCTTGAGCTACGGAGCTGGAAACACCATATATTTT	CASSLSYGAGNTIYF